These 17 T cell receptor beta chains were sequenced from one sample in a study of cytomegalovirus exposure and HLA in healthy donors. The PCR employed 60 Vbeta primers together with 13 Jbeta primers. Libraries were prepared by immunoSEQ multiplex PCR; TCRdb keeps only in-frame clonotypes and omits some of them. Among 250,000 to 350,000 clones, roughly two thirds were seen once, and the ten largest hold approximately 2.5%. Specimen: PBMCs. These receptors were obtained from a female donor in good health and CMV-seronegative.

The V and J genes are TRBV28 and TRBJ1-4; no reliable D call. CDR1 MDHEN and CDR2 SYDVKM come from the germline V gene. The CDR3 totals 16 residues. Trimming took off 4 bases at V and 2 bases at J, with 14 bases between the two ends. CDR3 nucleotides: TGTGCCAGCAGTTCCCTAGATACATTCACTAATGAAAAACTGTTTTTT. Its protein product is CASSSLDTFTNEKLFF.

The chain joins TRBV4-1 to TRBJ2-3; 7 bases fit TRBD2. Per germline, CDR1 MGHRA and CDR2 YSYEKL. This CDR3 comprises 17 residues. J was trimmed by 4 bases and V by 6 bases; bases with no gene match: 16. CDR3 amino acids: CASRHQLLAGSADTQYF. For the CDR3, the DNA is TGCGCCAGCAGGCACCAACTCTTAGCGGGCTCCGCAGATACGCAGTATTTT.

The rearrangement joins TRBV5-6 to TRBJ2-7, with 10 positions matching TRBD1. Per germline, CDR1 SGHDT and CDR2 YYEEEE. The V segment lost 0 bases and the J segment 3 bases; nucleotides outside the gene matches: 0. The CDR3 length is 14 residues. The CDR3 DNA reads as TGTGCCAGCAGCTTGGGGACAGGGGGCTACGAGCAGTACTTC. This sequence encodes CASSLGTGGYEQYF.

The chain recombines TRBV7-3 with TRBJ1-1; no firm D call. The CDR3 extends over 15 amino acids. V gave up 5 bases and J gave up 2 bases, with 15 bases separating them. Germline CDR1 and CDR2: SGHTA and FQGTGA. CDR3 nucleotide sequence: TGTGCCAGCAGCCTATTCCCCCAGGCCAACACTGAAGCTTTCTTT. This sequence encodes CASSLFPQANTEAFF.

The chain recombines TRBV4-1 with TRBJ2-7; D might be TRBD2 (5 bases). CDR1 is MGHRA and CDR2 is YSYEKL in the germline V gene. The CDR3 is made up of 13 amino acids. V shed 1 base and J shed 4 bases, with 8 bases lying between them. CDR3 in DNA: TGCGCCAGCAGCCAAGGGGAGCGATACGAGCAGTACTTC. This encodes CASSQGERYEQYF.

The rearrangement links TRBV30 to TRBJ2-5; 14 nucleotides agree with TRBD2. Germline CDR1 and CDR2: GTSNPN and SVGIG (reference sequence). Trimming removed 2 bases from V and 5 bases from J; junction bases left unmatched: 1. The CDR3 has 14 amino acids. CDR3 coding DNA: TGTGCCTGGAGTCGACTAGCGGGGGGGGAGACCCAGTACTTC. Its protein product is CAWSRLAGGETQYF.

The chain couples TRBV9 to TRBJ2-1; a possible D gene is TRBD1 (5 bases). This CDR3 has 14 residues. CDR1 is SGDLS, CDR2 YYNGEE, per germline. Trimming took 1 base from V and 7 from J, leaving 12 bases between them. This CDR3 reads CASSVWGGTNEQFF. DNA of the CDR3: TGTGCCAGCAGCGTATGGGGCGGAACTAATGAGCAGTTCTTC.

The J gene is TRBJ1-1, the V gene TRBV18; unclear D gene. The V gene lost 3 bases and the J gene lost 4 bases, with 6 bases spanning the gap. Germline CDR1 KGHSH, CDR2 LQKENI. CDR3 size: 12 residues. DNA of the CDR3: TGTGCCAGCTCACCTTCCTCCACTGAAGCTTTCTTT. Protein product: CASSPSSTEAFF.

This sequence joins TRBV7-2 and TRBJ2-7; weak D call: TRBD2 (6 bases). Per the germline V gene, CDR1 is SGHTA and CDR2 is FQGNSA. There are 15 residues in the CDR3. Trimming removed 1 base from V and 3 bases from J, with 13 bases in between. In DNA, the CDR3 is TGTGCCAGCAGCTTAGTAGGACTATTCAGCTACGAGCAGTACTTC. Its translation: CASSLVGLFSYEQYF. Full variable domain (rest looked up from reference TRBV7-2 and TRBJ2-7): GAGVSQSPSNKVTEKGKDVELRCDPISGHTALYWYRQSLGQGLEFLIYFQGNSAPDKSGLPSDRFSAERTGGSVSTLTIQRTQQEDSAVYLCASSLVGLFSYEQYFGPGTRLTVT.

The gene calls are TRBV5-1 and TRBJ1-4; TRBD1 matches 7 bases. Per the germline V gene, CDR1 is SGHRS and CDR2 is YFSETQ. Trimming took 4 bases from V and 6 from J; bases not matched to a gene: 15. This CDR3 has 17 residues. CDR3 sequence reads: CASSVRDSTRADEKLFF. The CDR3 DNA reads as TGCGCCAGCAGCGTCCGGGACAGCACGAGGGCAGATGAAAAACTGTTTTTT.

The rearrangement uses TRBV11-1 and TRBJ2-6, with a weak D call TRBD2 (6 bases). Between the trimmed V and J ends, which lost 1 base and 4 bases, there was a span of 11 bases. The CDR3 length is 16 residues. CDR1 is SGHAT and CDR2 is FQDESV in the germline V gene (reference sequence). CDR3 DNA: TGTGCCAGCAGCTTAGTCGCGGGGACGGGGGCCAACGTCCTGACTTTC. The encoded protein is CASSLVAGTGANVLTF.

V and J are TRBV19 and TRBJ2-7, with TRBD1 identical over 8 bases. Germline V CDR1 and CDR2: LNHDA, SQIVND (reference sequence). This CDR3 comprises 16 residues. Trimming cost V 1 base and J 2 bases; bases outside gene matches: 7. The CDR3 is CASSIGRQGSTYEQYF. The CDR3 coding sequence is TGTGCCAGTAGTATAGGACGACAGGGGTCGACCTACGAGCAGTACTTC.

The chain couples TRBV11-2 to TRBJ2-3, with 7 bases aligning to TRBD1. J gave up 6 bases and V 1 base, and 13 bases lay outside the gene matches. The CDR3 has 17 amino acids. Germline-derived CDR1 and CDR2 are SGHAT and FQNNGV. The CDR3 loop reads CASSLGEDRVRSDTQYF. The CDR3 nucleotides are TGTGCCAGCAGCTTAGGTGAAGACAGGGTACGTTCCGATACGCAGTATTTT.

The CDR3 region has the DNA TGTGCCAGTAGGTCCTCGGGGGTTAGGTCTGAAGCTTTCTTT. Its translation is CASRSSGVRSEAFF. V usage is TRBV19 and J usage is TRBJ1-1; a weak D match, TRBD1 (5 bases). In germline, CDR1 is LNHDA, CDR2 SQIVND (reference sequence). This CDR3 comprises 14 residues. V shed 6 bases and J shed 6 bases, with 17 bases lying between them.

The gene calls are TRBV2 and TRBJ2-5; possibly TRBD1 for D (5 bases). The assigned J gene may be wrong: the sequence end matches TRBJ2-7 better. This CDR3 comprises 11 residues. Germline V gene lookup returns CDR1 SNHLY and CDR2 FYNNEI. The CDR3 DNA reads TGTGCCGGACAAGGGAACTACGAGCAGTACTTC. It encodes CAGQGNYEQYF.

The chain joins TRBV5-1 to TRBJ2-5; TRBD1 is a possible D gene (6 bases). The DNA end is more similar to TRBJ2-7, so the J call may be wrong. The CDR3 runs 15 residues. The germline V gene encodes CDR1 SGHRS and CDR2 YFSETQ. The CDR3 sequence is CASSLDYMTGYEQYF. The DNA for the CDR3 is TGCGCCAGCAGCTTGGACTATATGACAGGCTACGAGCAGTACTTC.

V and J are TRBV29-1 and TRBJ2-3; TRBD2 matches 13 bases. The CDR3 extends over 14 amino acids. The ends lost 3 bases at V and 7 bases at J; junction bases unmatched: 4. From germline, CDR1 is SQVTM and CDR2 ANQGSEA. The CDR3 reads CSVERLAGGHTQYF. CDR3 in DNA: TGCAGCGTTGAGAGACTAGCGGGAGGTCATACGCAGTATTTT.